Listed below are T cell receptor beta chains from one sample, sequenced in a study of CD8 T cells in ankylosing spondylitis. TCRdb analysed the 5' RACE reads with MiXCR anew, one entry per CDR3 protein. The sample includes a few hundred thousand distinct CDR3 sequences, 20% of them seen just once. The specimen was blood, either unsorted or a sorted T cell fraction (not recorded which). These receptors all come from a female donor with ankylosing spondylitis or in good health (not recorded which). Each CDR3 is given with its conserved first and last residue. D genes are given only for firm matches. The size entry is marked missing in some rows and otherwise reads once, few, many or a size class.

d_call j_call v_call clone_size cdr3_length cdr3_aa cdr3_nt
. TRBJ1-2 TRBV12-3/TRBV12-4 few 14 CASSLTGSNYGYTF TGTGCCAGCAGTTTGACAGGTAGTAACTATGGCTACACCTTC
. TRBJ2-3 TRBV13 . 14 CASSLSPAGDTQYF TGTGCCAGCAGCTTGAGCCCTGCCGGGGATACGCAGTATTTT
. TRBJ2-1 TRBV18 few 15 CASSPPALTGQSPFF TGTGCCAGCTCACCACCGGCCCTAACAGGACAATCTCCGTTCTTC
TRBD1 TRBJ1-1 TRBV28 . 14 CASSQGGVGTEAFF TGTGCCAGCAGCCAGGGGGGGGTTGGCACTGAAGCTTTCTTT
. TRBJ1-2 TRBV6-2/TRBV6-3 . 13 CASSQGPEGGYTF TGTGCCAGCAGCCAAGGTCCCGAAGGGGGCTACACCTTC
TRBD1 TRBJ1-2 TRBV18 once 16 CASSPRTGPLDYGYTF TGTGCCAGCTCACCTCGGACAGGGCCCTTGGACTATGGTTACACCTTC
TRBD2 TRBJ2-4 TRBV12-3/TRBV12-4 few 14 CASSFGTRKNIQYF TGTGCCAGCAGTTTCGGGACTAGAAAAAACATTCAGTACTTC
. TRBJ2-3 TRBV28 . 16 CASLEEGLRPLNTQYF TGTGCCAGCCTAGAGGAAGGCTTGCGGCCGTTGAATACGCAGTATTTT
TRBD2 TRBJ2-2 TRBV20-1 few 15 CSASLGRANTGELFF TGCAGTGCTAGTCTCGGGAGGGCCAACACCGGGGAGCTGTTTTTT
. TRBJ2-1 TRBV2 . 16 CARGVGNSVIDNEQFF TGTGCCAGAGGGGTAGGTAATAGCGTGATCGACAATGAGCAGTTCTTC
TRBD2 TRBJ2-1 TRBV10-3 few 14 CAISGTSGINEQFF TGTGCCATCAGCGGGACTAGCGGGATCAATGAGCAGTTCTTC
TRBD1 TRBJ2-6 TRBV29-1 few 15 CSVEPGGSGANVLTF TGCAGCGTTGAGCCAGGGGGCTCTGGGGCCAACGTCCTGACTTTC
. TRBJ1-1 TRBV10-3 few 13 CAIGQPPNTEAFF TGTGCCATCGGCCAGCCCCCGAACACTGAAGCTTTCTTT
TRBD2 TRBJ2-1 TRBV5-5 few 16 CASSLRGGGSYNEQFF TGTGCCAGCAGCTTAAGGGGCGGGGGCTCCTACAATGAGCAGTTCTTC
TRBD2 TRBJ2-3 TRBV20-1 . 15 CSAPRTSGRADTQYF TGCAGTGCCCCCCGGACTAGCGGGAGGGCAGATACGCAGTATTTT
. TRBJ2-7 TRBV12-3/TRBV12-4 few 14 CASSLGDAYYEQYF TGTGCCAGCAGTTTAGGAGACGCCTACTACGAGCAGTACTTC
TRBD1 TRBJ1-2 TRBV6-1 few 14 CASRRDRTNYGYTF TGTGCCAGCCGAAGGGACAGAACCAACTATGGCTACACCTTC